The next 4 T cell receptor beta chains were all read from a single sample in a study of shared clonotypes between healthy human individuals. TCRdb keeps only in-frame clones here, not all; method: immunoSEQ multiplex PCR. The sample has millions of clones; about 95% are singletons. The sample consisted of naive CD4+ T cells sorted from blood. The subset was: CD45RA+ positively selected. The receptors were sampled from a man between 18 and 29 years old in good health.

The rearrangement uses TRBV5-1 and TRBJ2-2; TRBD1 or TRBD2 may be the D gene (6 bases each). The CDR3 extends over 17 amino acids. Germline assignment: CDR1 SGHRS and CDR2 YFSETQ. V gave up 1 base and J gave up 2 bases, with 15 bases separating them. Here the CDR3 reads CASSLSLGGGNTGELFF. The CDR3 bases are TGCGCCAGCAGCTTGAGTTTAGGAGGGGGTAACACCGGGGAGCTGTTTTTT.

The genes are TRBV7-9 and TRBJ2-7, with D unclear. The CDR3 runs to 13 residues. Trimming removed 2 bases at V and 4 bases at J, with 9 bases between. CDR1 and CDR2 (germline): SEHNR, FQNEAQ (reference sequence). This CDR3 is CASSLQEAYEQYF. The CDR3 nucleotides read TGTGCCAGCAGCTTACAAGAGGCGTACGAGCAGTACTTC.

The J gene is TRBJ2-6, the V gene TRBV5-1; TRBD2 matches 7 bases. From germline, CDR1 is SGHRS and CDR2 YFSETQ. V lost 10 bases to trimming and J lost 1 base; unmatched junction nucleotides: 23. The CDR3 totals 20 residues. The CDR3, as DNA: TGCGCCTCCTCCCGACTAATACGGGAGGCGAATCTGTCTGGGGCCAACGTCCTGACTTTC. It codes for CASSRLIREANLSGANVLTF.

V usage is TRBV28 and J usage is TRBJ1-3, with D perhaps TRBD1 (5 bases). Germline lookup yields CDR1 MDHEN and CDR2 SYDVKM. Trimming stripped 7 bases from V and 6 bases from J, with 19 bases between. The CDR3 consists of 15 residues. The CDR3 DNA reads TGTGCCAGCAATGCGGGGGACTCTCTGGAAAACACCATATATTTT. Translating it yields CASNAGDSLENTIYF.